Each of the 26 T cell receptor beta chains below was sequenced from the same sample in a study of cytomegalovirus exposure and HLA in healthy donors. PCR used 60 Vbeta primers and 13 Jbeta primers. TCRdb keeps only in-frame clones here, not all; method: immunoSEQ multiplex PCR. Among about 140,000 clones listed, roughly 80% were seen once. The sequencing sample was made of PBMCs. The receptors shown here come from a female donor in good health and CMV-seronegative.

The genes are TRBV6-1 and TRBJ2-5, with 13 bases that match TRBD2. The J call may be faulty, since TRBJ2-7 better matches the DNA end. The CDR3 consists of 15 residues. Looked up from germline, CDR1 is MNHNS and CDR2 is SASEGT. This chain's CDR3 is CASSRGLAGAYEQYF. The CDR3 bases are TGTGCCAGCAGCCGCGGACTAGCGGGGGCCTACGAGCAGTACTTC.

V usage is TRBV18 and J usage is TRBJ1-1; D is ambiguous. Trimming took off 0 bases at V and 3 bases at J, with 14 bases between the two ends. From germline, CDR1 is KGHSH and CDR2 LQKENI. CDR3 length: 16 residues. As DNA, the CDR3 is TGTGCCAGCTCACCACCTGTCAGCATCGGGGACACTGAAGCTTTCTTT. Translated, it gives CASSPPVSIGDTEAFF.

The V and J genes are TRBV5-4 and TRBJ1-2, with TRBD1 matching 12 bases. The V and J ends lost 3 bases and 4 bases, in that order; junction bases with no gene match: 1. This CDR3 has 14 amino acids. Looked up from germline, CDR1 is SGHNT and CDR2 is YYREEE (reference sequence). The CDR3: CASSWDRGPYGYTF. The CDR3 DNA follows: TGTGCCAGCAGCTGGGACAGGGGGCCCTATGGCTACACCTTC.

The J gene is TRBJ2-1, the V gene TRBV7-8, with a weak D call TRBD1 (5 bases). Trimming cost V 5 bases and J 0 bases, with 14 bases left between them. CDR3 size: 16 residues. Germline assignment: CDR1 SGHVS and CDR2 FQNEAQ. The CDR3 loop is CASSRVGPNSYNEQFF. CDR3 coding DNA: TGTGCCAGCAGCCGCGTGGGGCCAAACTCCTACAATGAGCAGTTCTTC.

The genes are TRBV6-1 and TRBJ1-1; D is ambiguous. V was cut by 3 bases and J by 9 bases, with 11 bases left in between. Germline V gene data show CDR1 as MNHNS and CDR2 as SASEGT. CDR3 size: 12 residues. CDR3 sequence reads: CASSDDPGKAFF. Written as DNA, the CDR3 is TGTGCCAGCAGTGACGATCCGGGTAAAGCTTTCTTT.

The chain links TRBV14 to TRBJ2-5, with 8 bases fitting TRBD1. Germline CDR1 is SGHDN and CDR2 is FVKESK. After removal of 6 bases from V and 4 bases from J, the junction contained 1 base not matched to a gene. The CDR3 consists of 12 residues. In DNA form, the CDR3 reads TGTGCCAGCAGGACAGGGGCAGAGACCCAGTACTTC. This encodes CASRTGAETQYF. Based on the CDR3 plus reference TRBV14 and TRBJ2-5, the full variable domain is EAGVTQFPSHSVIEKGQTVTLRCDPISGHDNLYWYRRVMGKEIKFLLHFVKESKQDESGMPNNRFLAERTGGTYSTLKVQPAELEDSGVYFCASRTGAETQYFGPGTRLLVL.

Only a few counts were recorded for this clone. V usage is TRBV4-2 and J usage is TRBJ2-7; D remains ambiguous. This CDR3 comprises 17 residues. The germline V and J ends were trimmed by 0 bases and 2 bases, with 17 bases remaining between them. Germline CDR1 reads LGHNA; CDR2 reads YNFKEQ. The DNA for the CDR3 is TGTGCCAGCAGCCAAGATTGGTTGAGAGGAGAACCCTACGAGCAGTACTTC. Translation gives CASSQDWLRGEPYEQYF.

The chain has TRBV6-5 and TRBJ1-5; D may be TRBD1 (6 bases). Germline V gene lookup returns CDR1 MNHEY and CDR2 SVGAGI. V was shortened by 6 bases and J by 3 bases, with 12 bases between the two germline ends. The CDR3 has 14 residues. The CDR3 coding sequence is TGTGCCAGCAGACTTGGACAGTCCAATCAGCCCCAGCATTTT. It translates to CASRLGQSNQPQHF.

This chain links TRBV23-1 with TRBJ2-1, with D possibly TRBD2 on 6 matching bases. TRBV23-1 is an ORF, with its function uncertain. The CDR3 consists of 15 residues. The V end lost 4 bases, the J end lost 7 bases, and 17 bases lay between the germline ends. CDR3 in DNA: TGCGCCAGCAGTCCTATGACTAGTCCGGATAATGAGCAGTTCTTC. Its translation is CASSPMTSPDNEQFF.

The chain employs TRBV10-1 and TRBJ2-3, with 9 bases lining up with TRBD2. V lost 0 bases, J lost 2 bases, and 9 bases stayed unmatched. The CDR3 spans 18 residues. Germline CDR1 reads WNHNN; CDR2 reads SYGVQD (reference sequence). Here the CDR3 reads CASSESARSGGFTDTQYF. The CDR3 DNA sequence: TGCGCCAGCAGTGAGTCGGCCCGCAGCGGGGGGTTCACAGATACGCAGTATTTT.

This chain connects TRBV9 to TRBJ1-1; 8 positions match TRBD1. Germline V gene sequence: CDR1 SGDLS, CDR2 YYNGEE. Germline trimming cut 4 bases from V and 5 bases from J; bases unmatched to any gene: 1. This CDR3 contains 12 residues. The CDR3 DNA sequence: TGTGCCAGCAGCCGGGACAGGACTGAAGCTTTCTTT. Protein: CASSRDRTEAFF. Based on the CDR3 plus reference TRBV9 and TRBJ1-1, the full variable domain is DSGVTQTPKHLITATGQRVTLRCSPRSGDLSVYWYQQSLDQGLQFLIQYYNGEERAKGNILERFSAQQFPDLHSELNLSSLELGDSALYFCASSRDRTEAFFGQGTRLTVV.

The V gene is TRBV29-1, the J gene TRBJ1-2; D is uncertain. In germline, CDR1 is SQVTM, CDR2 ANQGSEA. The CDR3 sequence is 10 residues long. V lost 3 bases to trimming and J lost 6 bases, with 5 bases between them. CDR3 sequence (DNA): TGCAGCGTTGAGGAGAATGGCTACACCTTC. This gives the protein CSVEENGYTF.

V gene TRBV6-6 combines with J gene TRBJ2-5, with 9 bases identical to TRBD1. Gene TRBJ2-7 matches the end of the DNA better, so the J call may be wrong. This CDR3 has 13 residues. In germline, CDR1 is MNHNY, CDR2 SVGAGI (reference sequence). The CDR3 loop reads CASRHRGLDEQYF. As DNA, the CDR3 is TGTGCCAGCAGACACAGGGGGCTGGACGAGCAGTACTTC.

The rearrangement uses TRBV18 and TRBJ1-1; 8 bases line up with TRBD1. This CDR3 has 13 residues. With 4 bases clipped from V and 6 bases from J, the junction kept 4 bases outside the gene matches. Germline CDR1 KGHSH, CDR2 LQKENI. The CDR3 nucleotides read TGTGCCAGCTCACTTGCACAGGGGGCTGAAGCTTTCTTT. This gives the protein CASSLAQGAEAFF.

The genes are TRBV5-1 and TRBJ1-3; D might be TRBD1 (5 bases). The germline gives CDR1 SGHRS, CDR2 YFSETQ. The V and J ends lost 4 bases and 2 bases respectively, with 13 bases between them. This CDR3 is built from 15 residues. CDR3 DNA sequence: TGCGCCAGCAGCGCCGACCAGGGTACTGGAAACACCATATATTTT. It encodes CASSADQGTGNTIYF.

The chain carries TRBV6-1 and TRBJ2-5; D remains unclear. Matching the DNA end better, TRBJ2-7 makes the J call doubtful. The CDR3 runs to 13 residues. The germline V gene has CDR1 MNHNS and CDR2 SASEGT. The CDR3 reads CASSEQEAYEQYF. The CDR3 DNA sequence: TGTGCCAGCAGTGAACAGGAAGCCTACGAGCAGTACTTC.

The chain is built from TRBV27 and TRBJ2-7, with TRBD1 matching over 10 bases. Per the germline V gene, CDR1 is MNHEY and CDR2 is SMNVEV (reference sequence). This CDR3 has 13 residues. Trimming removed 5 bases from V and 11 bases from J; junction bases left unmatched: 9. The DNA for the CDR3 is TGTGCCAGCAGTCAAGCTCCCGGGACAGGGGAGTACTTC. Residues: CASSQAPGTGEYF.

This chain connects TRBV7-9 to TRBJ2-1; 11 nucleotides align to TRBD1. The CDR3 contains 15 residues. V trimming: 6 bases; J trimming: 5 bases; junction bases outside the gene matches: 6. CDR1 SEHNR and CDR2 FQNEAQ come from the germline V gene (reference sequence). CDR3 nucleotides: TGTGCCAGCAGTAACAAGGGACAGGGGGACAATGAGCAGTTCTTC. It yields the protein CASSNKGQGDNEQFF.

The chain recombines TRBV28 with TRBJ1-2; tentative D call: TRBD1 (5 bases). The CDR3 covers 15 residues. CDR1 is MDHEN, CDR2 SYDVKM, per germline. Trimming left V 11 bases short and J 0 bases short, with 19 bases between. CDR3 DNA sequence: TGTGCCGTCCCGGGCCGACAGCGAGCTAACTATGGCTACACCTTC. It encodes CAVPGRQRANYGYTF.

The chain recombines TRBV30 with TRBJ1-4; no reliable D call. This CDR3 is built from 13 residues. CDR1 is GTSNPN, CDR2 SVGIG, per germline (reference sequence). V was clipped by 0 bases and J by 8 bases, with 10 bases between them. The CDR3 loop reads CAWSVGRGEKLFF. DNA of the CDR3: TGTGCCTGGAGTGTAGGCAGAGGCGAAAAACTGTTTTTT.

This rearrangement joins TRBV21-1 to TRBJ2-5; the D call of TRBD1 is as the table states it, not checked on the DNA. TRBV21-1 is a documented pseudogene. The CDR3 contains 16 residues. The CDR3 spells CASSKERDRGLETQYF. For the CDR3, the DNA is TGTGCCAGCAGCAAAGAGCGAGACAGGGGGCTGGAGACCCAGTACTTC.

V gene TRBV27 combines with J gene TRBJ1-2; D is possibly TRBD1 (6 bases). Trimming shortened V by 2 bases and J by 0 bases, and 13 bases separated the two germline ends. Per germline, CDR1 MNHEY and CDR2 SMNVEV (reference sequence). The CDR3 spans 16 residues. The CDR3 region has the DNA TGTGCCAGCAGTTTACGGGCAGGGGCTACTAACTATGGCTACACCTTC. This sequence encodes CASSLRAGATNYGYTF.

The V gene is TRBV11-2, the J gene TRBJ2-1; 11 positions agree with TRBD2. CDR1 SGHAT and CDR2 FQNNGV come from the germline V gene. The CDR3 is 17 residues long. V lost 1 base to trimming and J lost 7 bases; unmatched junction nucleotides: 9. CDR3 in DNA: TGTGCCAGCAGCTTAGGTCGACTAGCGGGAAAACGGAATGAGCAGTTCTTC. Protein: CASSLGRLAGKRNEQFF. Filled out from reference TRBV11-2 and TRBJ2-1, the complete variable domain reads EAGVAQSPRYKIIEKRQSVAFWCNPISGHATLYWYQQILGQGPKLLIQFQNNGVVDDSQLPKDRFSAERLKGVDSTLKIQPAKLEDSAVYLCASSLGRLAGKRNEQFFGPGTRLTVL.

This clone was picked up a small number of times. This chain joins TRBV9 and TRBJ2-7, with 8 bases matching TRBD2. Germline lookup yields CDR1 SGDLS and CDR2 YYNGEE. The V segment lost 1 base and the J segment 6 bases; nucleotides outside the gene matches: 12. The CDR3 contains 16 residues. In DNA form, the CDR3 reads TGTGCCAGCAGCGTAAGTCCGGGGGGGCCTGTCAGCGAGCAGTACTTC. Protein sequence: CASSVSPGGPVSEQYF.

The chain employs TRBV7-2 and TRBJ2-3; 11 bases line up with TRBD2. Germline trimming cut 2 bases from V and 3 bases from J; bases unmatched to any gene: 7. Per the germline V gene, CDR1 is SGHTA and CDR2 is FQGNSA. CDR3 length: 17 amino acids. CDR3 sequence: CASSLRSSGRGTDTQYF. In nucleotides, the CDR3 is TGTGCCAGCAGCTTACGGAGTAGCGGGAGGGGTACAGATACGCAGTATTTT.

This chain joins TRBV18 and TRBJ2-1; 10 bases align to TRBD2. V was clipped by 3 bases and J by 9 bases; unmatched bases: 8. CDR1 KGHSH and CDR2 LQKENI come from the germline V gene. CDR3 size: 15 residues. This CDR3 reads CASSPSRASGSEQFF. The CDR3 region has the DNA TGTGCCAGCTCACCCTCAAGAGCTAGCGGGAGTGAGCAGTTCTTC.